A selection of T cell receptor beta chains follows, all from one sample in a study of graft-versus-host responses after intestinal transplantation. Their antigens are not known. Libraries were prepared by immunoSEQ multiplex PCR; TCRdb keeps only in-frame clonotypes and omits some of them. The sample lists about 89,000 clones; roughly 91% were seen once. Sequenced material: unstimulated CD4+ T cells sorted from spleen or lymph node cells, taken before intestinal transplant. The receptors stem from a human donor who received an intestinal transplant. Both conserved end residues are trimmed from each CDR3. Each record gives: J gene, V gene, CDR3 protein.

TRBJ2-2 | TRBV11-3 | ASSWGGGVYTGELF
TRBJ2-7 | TRBV4-1 | ASSQDDSSYEQY
TRBJ1-1 | TRBV12-5 | ASGLPLPFSTEAF
TRBJ1-2 | TRBV19 | ASSLSPGEYGYT
TRBJ1-1 | TRBV7-2 | ASSLGGGGRGSSEAF
TRBJ2-5 | TRBV7-9 | ASSSQTGRETQY
TRBJ1-1 | TRBV4-1 | ASSKVYGGATEAF
TRBJ2-7 | TRBV6-1 | ASSSDSFTYEQY
TRBJ2-2 | TRBV9 | ASSVVGGTGNSGELF
TRBJ1-3 | TRBV6-1 | ASSVGQGGSGNTIY
TRBJ2-1 | TRBV5-1 | ASSRWTGLPEYNEQF
TRBJ2-5 | TRBV5-1 | ASSSPGLGKTQY
TRBJ1-1 | TRBV7-9 | ASRPLRDGGNTEAF
TRBJ2-3 | TRBV10-1 | ASSEGDRRTSTDTQY
TRBJ2-5 | TRBV7-9 | ASSDFGTAQETQY
TRBJ1-6 | TRBV30 | AWSALRSGTGNSPLH
TRBJ2-7 | TRBV30 | AWGRGFVQY
TRBJ2-3 | TRBV30 | AWSVPAGARGGISTDTQY
TRBJ2-3 | TRBV15 | ATSRGGTGASTDTQY
TRBJ1-1 | TRBV19 | ASSTLQGWVGTEAF
TRBJ2-3 | TRBV7-2 | ASSFSGTSGVTQY
TRBJ2-5 | TRBV11-2 | ASTLGQDKTQY
TRBJ2-5 | TRBV9 | ASNSGGIQETQY
TRBJ2-6 | TRBV5-4 | ASTLGGPRWAGANVLT
NA | TRBV6-1 | ASSIRDRDYEQY
TRBJ2-5 | TRBV9 | ASSVDPRGGQETQY
TRBJ2-7 | TRBV9 | ASSVASGGFYEQY
TRBJ1-2 | TRBV7-2 | ASSLDREYGYT
TRBJ1-4 | TRBV11-3 | ASSPDRVGKLF
NA | TRBV7-2 | ASSSTSAYEQY
NA | TRBV5-1 | ASSLDFTDLHEQY
TRBJ2-1 | TRBV27 | ANGPGQGGFSYGGYNEQF
TRBJ2-7 | TRBV11-3 | ASSLDVGSSYEQY
TRBJ2-5 | TRBV9 | ASSVGVLAGQETQY
TRBJ1-1 | TRBV2 | ASRRQGTEAF
TRBJ2-7 | TRBV6-6 | ASRLGTSGLYEQY
TRBJ1-4 | TRBV18 | ASSLRTGGGEKLF
TRBJ2-7 | TRBV5-1 | ASSFGAPPPIEQY
TRBJ1-3 | TRBV5-8 | ASSFRTGSGNTIY
TRBJ1-2 | TRBV18 | ASSLDRGDGYT
TRBJ1-4 | TRBV29-1 | SAGWPNEKLF
TRBJ2-1 | TRBV19 | ASSIDQGRGSYNEQF
TRBJ1-4 | TRBV2 | ASSESSFIEGDEKLF
TRBJ2-7 | TRBV9 | ASSPWTGGRYEQY